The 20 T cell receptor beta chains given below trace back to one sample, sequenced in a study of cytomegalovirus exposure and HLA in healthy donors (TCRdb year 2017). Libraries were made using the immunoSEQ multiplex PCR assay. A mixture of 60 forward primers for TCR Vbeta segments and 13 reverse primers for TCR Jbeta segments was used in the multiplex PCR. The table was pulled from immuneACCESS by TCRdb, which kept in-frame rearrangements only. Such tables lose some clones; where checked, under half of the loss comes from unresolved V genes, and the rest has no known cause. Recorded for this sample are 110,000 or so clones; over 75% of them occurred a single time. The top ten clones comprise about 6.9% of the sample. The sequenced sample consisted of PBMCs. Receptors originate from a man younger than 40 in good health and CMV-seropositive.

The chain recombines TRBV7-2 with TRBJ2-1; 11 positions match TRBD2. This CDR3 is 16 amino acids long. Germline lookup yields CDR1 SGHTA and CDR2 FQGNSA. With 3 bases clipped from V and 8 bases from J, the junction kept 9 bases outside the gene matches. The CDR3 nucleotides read TGTGCCAGCAGCTTTTTTAGCGGGGGGGCCCTCTATGAGCAGTTCTTC. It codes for CASSFFSGGALYEQFF.

The CDR3 coding sequence is TGTGCCAGCAGCCAGGGAACGGCAGATACGCAGTATTTT. This codes for CASSQGTADTQYF. V and J are TRBV6-5 and TRBJ2-3; tentative D call: TRBD1 (5 bases). Germline V gene lookup returns CDR1 MNHEY and CDR2 SVGAGI. V gave up 6 bases and J gave up 4 bases, with 11 bases separating them. The CDR3 has 13 amino acids.

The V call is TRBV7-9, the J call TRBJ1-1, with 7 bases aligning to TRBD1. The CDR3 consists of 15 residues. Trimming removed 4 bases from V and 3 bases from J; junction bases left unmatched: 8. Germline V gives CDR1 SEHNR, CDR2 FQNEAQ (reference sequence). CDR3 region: CASSWLTGRYTEAFF. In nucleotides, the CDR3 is TGTGCCAGCAGCTGGTTGACAGGGCGCTACACTGAAGCTTTCTTT. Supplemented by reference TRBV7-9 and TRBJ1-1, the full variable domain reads DTGVSQNPRHKITKRGQNVTFRCDPISEHNRLYWYRQTLGQGPEFLTYFQNEAQLEKSRLLSDRFSAERPKGSFSTLEIQRTEQGDSAMYLCASSWLTGRYTEAFFGQGTRLTVV.

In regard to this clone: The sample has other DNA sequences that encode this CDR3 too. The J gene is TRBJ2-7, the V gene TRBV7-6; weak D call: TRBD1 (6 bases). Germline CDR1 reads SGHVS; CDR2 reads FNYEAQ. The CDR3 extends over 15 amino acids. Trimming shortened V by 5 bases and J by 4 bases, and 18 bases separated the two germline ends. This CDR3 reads CASSKPGQTPYEQYF. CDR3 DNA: TGTGCCAGCAGCAAACCCGGACAGACTCCTTACGAGCAGTACTTC.

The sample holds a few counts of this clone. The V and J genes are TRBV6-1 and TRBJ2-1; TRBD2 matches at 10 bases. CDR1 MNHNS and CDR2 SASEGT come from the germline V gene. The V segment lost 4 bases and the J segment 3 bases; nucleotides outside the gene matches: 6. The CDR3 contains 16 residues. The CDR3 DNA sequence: TGTGCCAGCAGTGGGCTCTTAGCGGGGGGCTACAATGAGCAGTTCTTC. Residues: CASSGLLAGGYNEQFF.

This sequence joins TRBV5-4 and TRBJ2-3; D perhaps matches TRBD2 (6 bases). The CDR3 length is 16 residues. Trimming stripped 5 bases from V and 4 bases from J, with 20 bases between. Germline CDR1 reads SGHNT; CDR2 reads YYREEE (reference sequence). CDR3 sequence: CASRTRPRVAADTQYF. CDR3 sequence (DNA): TGTGCCAGCAGGACCCGGCCTAGGGTAGCGGCAGATACGCAGTATTTT.

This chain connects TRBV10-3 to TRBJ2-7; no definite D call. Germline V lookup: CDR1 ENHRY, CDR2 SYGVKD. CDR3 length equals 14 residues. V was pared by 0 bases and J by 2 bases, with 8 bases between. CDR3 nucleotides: TGTGCCATCAGTGAGTCTACGGGTACCTACGAGCAGTACTTC. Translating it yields CAISESTGTYEQYF.

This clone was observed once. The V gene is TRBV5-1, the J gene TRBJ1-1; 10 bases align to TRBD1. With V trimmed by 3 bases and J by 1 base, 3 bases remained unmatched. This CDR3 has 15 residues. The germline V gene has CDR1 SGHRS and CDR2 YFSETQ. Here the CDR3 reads CASSSGQGSNTEAFF. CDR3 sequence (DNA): TGCGCCAGCAGCTCGGGACAGGGGTCGAACACTGAAGCTTTCTTT.

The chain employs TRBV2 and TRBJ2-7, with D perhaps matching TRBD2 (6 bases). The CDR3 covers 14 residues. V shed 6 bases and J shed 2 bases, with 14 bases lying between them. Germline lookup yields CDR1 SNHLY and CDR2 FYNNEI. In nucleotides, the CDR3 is TGTGCCAGCAGAACCGGGACTCCCCCCTACGAGCAGTACTTC. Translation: CASRTGTPPYEQYF.

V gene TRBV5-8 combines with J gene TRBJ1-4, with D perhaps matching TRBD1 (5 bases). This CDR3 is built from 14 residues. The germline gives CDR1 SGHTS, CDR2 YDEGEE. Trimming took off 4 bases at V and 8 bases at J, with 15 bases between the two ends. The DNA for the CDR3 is TGTGCCAGCAGCCGAGACAGCCTCACAGAAAAACTGTTTTTT. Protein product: CASSRDSLTEKLFF.

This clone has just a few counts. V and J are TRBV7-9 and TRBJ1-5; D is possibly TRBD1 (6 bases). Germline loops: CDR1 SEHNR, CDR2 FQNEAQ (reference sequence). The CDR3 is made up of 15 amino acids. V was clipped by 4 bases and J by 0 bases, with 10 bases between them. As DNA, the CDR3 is TGTGCCAGCAGCTCCGGACAGAATAGCAATCAGCCCCAGCATTTT. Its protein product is CASSSGQNSNQPQHF.

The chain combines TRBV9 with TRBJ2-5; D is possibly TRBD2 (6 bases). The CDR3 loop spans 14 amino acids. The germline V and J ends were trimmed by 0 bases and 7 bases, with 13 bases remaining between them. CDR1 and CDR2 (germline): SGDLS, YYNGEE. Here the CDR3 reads CASSVATQGGTQYF. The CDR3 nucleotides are TGTGCCAGCAGCGTAGCCACCCAGGGAGGGACCCAGTACTTC.

This CDR3 is CATSRRRGFGYTF. Written as DNA, the CDR3 is TGTGCCACCAGCAGAAGAAGGGGTTTCGGCTACACCTTC. This chain links TRBV15 with TRBJ1-2, with TRBD1 as a possible D gene (5 bases). The CDR3 consists of 13 residues. V lost 2 bases to trimming and J lost 8 bases, with 12 bases between them. CDR1 LNHNV and CDR2 YYDKDF come from the germline V gene (reference sequence).

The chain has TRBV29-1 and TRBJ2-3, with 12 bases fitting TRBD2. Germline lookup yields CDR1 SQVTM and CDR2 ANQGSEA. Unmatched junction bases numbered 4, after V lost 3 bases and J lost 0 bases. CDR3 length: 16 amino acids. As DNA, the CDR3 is TGCAGCGTTGATGGACTAGCGGGAAGTAGCACAGATACGCAGTATTTT. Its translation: CSVDGLAGSSTDTQYF.

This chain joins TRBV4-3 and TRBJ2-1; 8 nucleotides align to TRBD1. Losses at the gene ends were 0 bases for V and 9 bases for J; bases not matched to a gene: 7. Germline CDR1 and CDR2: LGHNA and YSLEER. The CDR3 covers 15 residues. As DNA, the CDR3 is TGCGCCAGCAGCCAAGACCCAGGGGGCTGGGGTGAGCAGTTCTTC. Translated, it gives CASSQDPGGWGEQFF.

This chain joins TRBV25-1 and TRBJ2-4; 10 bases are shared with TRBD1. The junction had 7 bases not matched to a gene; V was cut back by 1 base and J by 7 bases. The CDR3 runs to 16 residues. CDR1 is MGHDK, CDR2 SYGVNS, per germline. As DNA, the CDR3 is TGTGCCAGCAGTGAATTAGGGGGGACAGGGGATAACATTCAGTACTTC. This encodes CASSELGGTGDNIQYF.

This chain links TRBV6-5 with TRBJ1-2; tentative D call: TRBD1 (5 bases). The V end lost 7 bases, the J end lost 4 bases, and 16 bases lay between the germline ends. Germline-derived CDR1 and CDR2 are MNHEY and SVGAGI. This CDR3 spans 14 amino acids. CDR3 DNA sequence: TGTGCCAGCAAACCCGGGGGGGTAGGCTATGGCTACACCTTC. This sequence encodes CASKPGGVGYGYTF.

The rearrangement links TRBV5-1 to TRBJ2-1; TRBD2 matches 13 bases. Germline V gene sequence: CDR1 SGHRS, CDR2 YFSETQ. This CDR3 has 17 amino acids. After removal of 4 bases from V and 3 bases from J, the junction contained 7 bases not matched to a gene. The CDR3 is CASSRRLAGGLYNEQFF. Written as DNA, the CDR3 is TGCGCCAGCAGCCGAAGACTAGCGGGGGGTCTCTACAATGAGCAGTTCTTC.

The CDR3 is CASSLSRSYEQYF. The CDR3 DNA reads as TGTGCCAGCAGCTTATCCCGGTCCTACGAGCAGTACTTC. V usage is TRBV7-6 and J usage is TRBJ2-7; D is uncertain. Germline CDR1 is SGHVS and CDR2 is FNYEAQ. V lost 2 bases, J lost 1 base, and 6 bases lay in between. There are 13 residues in the CDR3.

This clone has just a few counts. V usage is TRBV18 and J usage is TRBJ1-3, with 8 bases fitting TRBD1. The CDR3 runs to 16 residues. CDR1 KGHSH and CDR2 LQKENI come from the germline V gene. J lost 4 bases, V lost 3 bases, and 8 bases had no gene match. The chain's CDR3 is CASSPYGQGMGNTIYF. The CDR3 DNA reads TGTGCCAGCTCACCGTATGGACAGGGAATGGGAAACACCATATATTTT.